The 10 T cell receptor beta chains below all came from one sample that was sequenced in a study of T cells after yellow fever vaccination. Each CDR3 protein gets one entry after TCRdb re-called the 5' RACE reads with MiXCR. Of 500,000 to 700,000 distinct CDR3 sequences listed, approximately 21% are singletons. The sample in question was PBMCs, obtained 15 days after the yellow fever booster vaccination. The source of these receptors is a man younger than 45 who received the YFV17D yellow fever vaccine.

The CDR3 spells CASGGAQSTEAFF. Written as DNA, the CDR3 is TGTGCCAGCGGGGGGGCACAGTCCACTGAAGCTTTCTTT. The V gene is TRBV3-1, the J gene TRBJ1-1; D perhaps matches TRBD1 (6 bases). Germline V CDR1 and CDR2: LGHDT, YNNKEL (reference sequence). The CDR3 loop spans 13 amino acids. V lost 8 bases and J 4 bases, leaving 14 bases between the germline ends.

This chain uses TRBV20-1 with TRBJ1-4; a possible D gene is TRBD1 (6 bases). CDR3 length: 13 residues. V shed 6 bases and J shed 4 bases, with 12 bases lying between them. The germline gives CDR1 DFQATT, CDR2 SNEGSKA (reference sequence). CDR3 DNA sequence: TGCAGTGCCAGACAGGACGTTAATGAAAAACTGTTTTTT. This gives the protein CSARQDVNEKLFF.

This clonotype came up many times. This chain links TRBV20-1 with TRBJ2-7; D perhaps matches TRBD2 (6 bases). The CDR3 extends over 13 amino acids. Trimming pared 1 base from V and 0 bases from J, leaving 7 bases between. Germline CDR1 is DFQATT and CDR2 is SNEGSKA (reference sequence). CDR3 loop: CSARAGSSYEQYF. As DNA, the CDR3 is TGCAGTGCTAGAGCCGGGAGCTCCTACGAGCAGTACTTC.

This chain uses TRBV28 with TRBJ1-1; 10 nucleotides match TRBD1. Germline V gives CDR1 MDHEN, CDR2 SYDVKM. With 6 bases clipped from V and 1 base from J, the junction kept 5 bases outside the gene matches. The length of the CDR3 is 15 residues. The CDR3 is CASSRDRGRNTEAFF. Here the CDR3 DNA reads TGTGCCAGCAGCCGAGACAGGGGGCGGAACACTGAAGCTTTCTTT. Based on the CDR3 plus reference TRBV28 and TRBJ1-1, the full variable domain is DVKVTQSSRYLVKRTGEKVFLECVQDMDHENMFWYRQDPGLGLRLIYFSYDVKMKEKGDIPEGYSVSREKKERFSLILESASTNQTSMYLCASSRDRGRNTEAFFGQGTRLTVV.

The chain combines TRBV20-1 with TRBJ2-7, with D maybe TRBD2 (5 bases). The germline V gene encodes CDR1 DFQATT and CDR2 SNEGSKA (reference sequence). This CDR3 spans 14 amino acids. V was clipped by 4 bases and J by 1 base, with 14 bases between them. The CDR3 reads CSAKSVEGSYEQYF. In nucleotides, the CDR3 is TGCAGTGCTAAGTCGGTTGAGGGATCCTACGAGCAGTACTTC.

The chain combines TRBV20-1 with TRBJ2-1; 10 bases line up with TRBD2. This CDR3 contains 14 residues. J was trimmed by 0 bases and V by 8 bases; bases with no gene match: 4. Germline V gene lookup returns CDR1 DFQATT and CDR2 SNEGSKA (reference sequence). CDR3 residues: CSPLAGGSYNEQFF. The CDR3 DNA follows: TGCAGTCCTTTAGCGGGAGGCTCCTACAATGAGCAGTTCTTC.

V is TRBV20-1 and J is TRBJ2-3, with 11 bases matching TRBD2. CDR3 size: 14 residues. CDR1 and CDR2 (germline): DFQATT, SNEGSKA (reference sequence). Losses at the gene ends were 5 bases for V and 5 bases for J; bases not matched to a gene: 6. CDR3 sequence: CSALAGGDLDTQYF. For the CDR3, the DNA is TGCAGTGCTTTAGCGGGAGGGGACCTAGATACGCAGTATTTT.

This clonotype was counted between two and nine times. The chain uses TRBV29-1 and TRBJ2-1; D is perhaps TRBD1 (5 bases). Between the trimmed V and J ends, which lost 6 bases and 7 bases, there was a span of 13 bases. Looked up from germline, CDR1 is SQVTM and CDR2 is ANQGSEA. This CDR3 has 12 amino acids. The CDR3 sequence is CSVGPGRNEQFF. DNA of the CDR3: TGCAGCGTGGGGCCAGGACGAAATGAGCAGTTCTTC.

There are a few counts of this clonotype. The chain joins TRBV24-1 to TRBJ2-7; TRBD2 matches 8 bases. CDR1 and CDR2 from the germline V gene are KGHDR and SFDVKD. CDR3 length: 15 amino acids. The trim removed 3 bases at V and 2 bases at J, leaving 5 bases unmatched. CDR3 in amino acids: CATSDGSGNTYEQYF. DNA for the CDR3: TGTGCCACCAGTGATGGTAGCGGGAACACCTACGAGCAGTACTTC.

This clonotype was seen only a few times. The chain recombines TRBV27 with TRBJ2-2; D may correspond to TRBD1 or TRBD2 (5 bases each). The CDR3 is 14 amino acids. Trimming pared 5 bases from V and 6 bases from J, leaving 13 bases between. The V gene's germline CDR1 is MNHEY and CDR2 SMNVEV (reference sequence). This chain's CDR3 is CASSNRDAAGELFF. CDR3 coding DNA: TGTGCCAGCAGTAACCGGGACGCGGCCGGGGAGCTGTTTTTT.